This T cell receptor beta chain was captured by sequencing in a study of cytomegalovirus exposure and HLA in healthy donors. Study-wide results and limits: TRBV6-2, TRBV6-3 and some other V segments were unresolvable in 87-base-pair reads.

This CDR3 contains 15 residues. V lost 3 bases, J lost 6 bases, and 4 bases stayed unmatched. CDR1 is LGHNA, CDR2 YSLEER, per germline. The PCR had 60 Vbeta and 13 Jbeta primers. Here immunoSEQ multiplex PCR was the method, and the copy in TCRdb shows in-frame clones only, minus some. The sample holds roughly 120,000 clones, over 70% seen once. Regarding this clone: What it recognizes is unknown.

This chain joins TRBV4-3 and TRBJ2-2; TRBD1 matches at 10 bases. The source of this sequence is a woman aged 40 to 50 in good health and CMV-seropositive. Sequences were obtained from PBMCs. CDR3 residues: CASSHGTGVPGELFF. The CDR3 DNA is TGCGCCAGCAGCCATGGGACAGGGGTCCCCGGGGAGCTGTTTTTT.